This T cell receptor beta chain was recovered during a study of blood T cell repertoires in COVID-19. Study details: The cDNA or gDNA used as material had been derived from T cells, B-cell-depleted T cells, or PBMCs.

Patients from Seattle were sampled longitudinally, starting during active infection. Original handling: Reference gene primers were amplified, and this amplification served to estimate nucleated cell counts. Assay: immunoSEQ multiplex PCR; the TCRdb copy retains only in-frame clones and omits some. V and J calls and clone size are those listed in that table; D and trimming were worked out from the DNA. The sample records some 300,000 clones, just under 90% being singletons. Germline V gene data show CDR1 as SGHRS and CDR2 as YFSETQ. V dropped 4 bases and J dropped 12; count of bases not matched to a gene: 14. The length of the CDR3 is 16 residues.

Material: peripheral blood. The genes are TRBV5-1 and TRBJ2-1; 12 bases are shared with TRBD2. This receptor was taken from a woman between 45 and 60 years old with COVID-19, enrolled during active disease. The CDR3 loop is CASSQTLAGGRGAQFF. CDR3 DNA sequence: TGCGCCAGCAGCCAGACCCTAGCGGGAGGGCGGGGCGCGCAGTTCTTC.